Below are 27 T cell receptor beta chains sequenced from a single sample in a study of radiation and T cells in renal cell carcinoma. Assay: immunoSEQ multiplex PCR; the TCRdb copy retains only in-frame clones and omits some. Among under 100,000 clones listed, around four fifths were seen once. The sample's time point: blood 4 weeks post-SBRT, at nephrectomy. Treatment defined: 15 Gy SBRT to primary tumor, nephrectomy 4 weeks later. Source: blood, taken from a patient whose treatment included radiotherapy and nephrectomy. Every receptor here comes from a man aged 45-60 years with renal cell carcinoma.

J is TRBJ2-7 and V is TRBV5-1; D perhaps matches TRBD1 (6 bases). Germline CDR1 is SGHRS and CDR2 is YFSETQ. V lost 6 bases and J lost 5, with 12 bases in between. The CDR3 covers 12 residues. CDR3 nucleotide sequence: TGCGCCAGCAAGGGGGTGGGGAACGAGCAGTACTTC. This codes for CASKGVGNEQYF.

The chain carries TRBV19 and TRBJ2-3; the match to TRBD1 covers 8 bases. The CDR3 contains 15 residues. V gave up 7 bases and J gave up 4 bases; unmatched junction bases: 10. Germline V gives CDR1 LNHDA, CDR2 SQIVND (reference sequence). CDR3 DNA sequence: TGTGCCAGTAAAGTCCCAGGGGGCTTCTCAGATACGCAGTATTTT. As protein: CASKVPGGFSDTQYF.

In its sample, this clone was seen a few times. This chain joins TRBV7-9 and TRBJ2-1, with D uncertain. The CDR3 consists of 14 residues. Trimming left V 6 bases short and J 6 bases short, with 15 bases between. Germline V gives CDR1 SEHNR, CDR2 FQNEAQ (reference sequence). The CDR3 region is CASSPPRAANEQFF. In DNA, the CDR3 is TGTGCCAGCAGTCCACCCCGGGCTGCCAATGAGCAGTTCTTC.

A word on this clone: The same CDR3 arises from other DNA sequences in this sample as well. The gene calls are TRBV5-1 and TRBJ2-1; no clear D gene. Trimming left V 1 base short and J 3 bases short, with 5 bases between. From germline, CDR1 is SGHRS and CDR2 YFSETQ. The CDR3 runs to 13 residues. The CDR3 region is CASSLQDYNEQFF. The CDR3 bases are TGCGCCAGCAGCTTGCAAGACTACAATGAGCAGTTCTTC.

The chain uses TRBV4-1 and TRBJ1-4; TRBD1 matches 8 bases. J lost 4 bases, V lost 3 bases, and 7 bases had no gene match. The CDR3 covers 16 residues. Germline V gene sequence: CDR1 MGHRA, CDR2 YSYEKL. CDR3 loop: CASSHPTGAINEKLFF. CDR3 bases: TGCGCCAGCAGCCACCCGACAGGGGCAATTAATGAAAAACTGTTTTTT.

On this clone: Compared with germline, one end of the junction differs, possibly owing to a read error. The chain joins TRBV7-7 to TRBJ2-2; 9 bases are a match to TRBD2. The CDR3 contains 16 residues. Germline V CDR1 and CDR2: SSHAT, FNYEAQ (reference sequence). The chain's CDR3 is CASSQIAGVGTGELFF. The DNA for the CDR3 is TGTGCTAGCAGCCAAATAGCGGGAGTAGGGACCGGGGAGCTGTTTTTT.

V gene TRBV6-5 combines with J gene TRBJ1-2; D uncertain. The CDR3 runs to 15 residues. V was shortened by 1 base and J by 8 bases, with 17 bases between the two germline ends. Germline V gene sequence: CDR1 MNHEY, CDR2 SVGAGI. CDR3 sequence reads: CASSYYSPDTNGYTF. For the CDR3, the DNA is TGTGCCAGCAGTTACTATAGCCCTGATACCAACGGCTACACCTTC.

CDR3 protein: CASSYSMGAATGELFF. DNA of the CDR3: TGTGCCAGCAGTTACTCGATGGGGGCCGCCACCGGGGAGCTGTTTTTT. V and J are TRBV6-5 and TRBJ2-2; D perhaps matches TRBD1 (6 bases). Per germline, CDR1 MNHEY and CDR2 SVGAGI. The V end was cut by 0 bases, the J end by 4 bases, with 12 bases between. CDR3 length: 16 amino acids.

This chain links TRBV19 with TRBJ1-6; 9 bases are shared with TRBD1. Trimming cost V 5 bases and J 0 bases; bases outside gene matches: 8. The CDR3 has 18 residues. Germline CDR1 and CDR2: LNHDA and SQIVND (reference sequence). The CDR3 nucleotides are TGTGCCAGTAGTTACAGGGGGCCTACCGTCTCCTATAATTCACCCCTCCACTTT. Its protein is CASSYRGPTVSYNSPLHF.

V gene TRBV29-1 combines with J gene TRBJ1-3; weak D call: TRBD1 (6 bases). Germline CDR1 SQVTM, CDR2 ANQGSEA. V was trimmed by 6 bases and J by 4 bases, leaving 10 bases between them. The CDR3 runs 12 residues. The CDR3: CSVDQGGNTIYF. The DNA of the CDR3 is TGCAGCGTGGATCAGGGGGGAAACACCATATATTTT.

The chain is built from TRBV7-3 and TRBJ2-6; possible D gene TRBD1, 5 bases. Germline CDR1 and CDR2: SGHTA and FQGTGA. The CDR3 spans 19 residues. V was shortened by 2 bases and J by 0 bases, with 17 bases between the two germline ends. CDR3: CASSLFGRATPSGANVLTF. In DNA, the CDR3 is TGTGCCAGCAGCTTATTCGGCAGGGCGACACCCTCTGGGGCCAACGTCCTGACTTTC.

Only one count was recorded for this clone. This chain links TRBV7-9 with TRBJ2-5, with 8 bases matching TRBD2. V trimming: 5 bases; J trimming: 5 bases; junction bases outside the gene matches: 10. The CDR3 extends over 15 amino acids. Germline values: CDR1 SEHNR, CDR2 FQNEAQ (reference sequence). The CDR3 nucleotides are TGTGCCAGCAGCCGGTACGGGGGGGCCGGGGAGACCCAGTACTTC. This codes for CASSRYGGAGETQYF. Variable domain in full (rest from reference TRBV7-9 and TRBJ2-5): DTGVSQNPRHKITKRGQNVTFRCDPISEHNRLYWYRQTLGQGPEFLTYFQNEAQLEKSRLLSDRFSAERPKGSFSTLEIQRTEQGDSAMYLCASSRYGGAGETQYFGPGTRLLVL.

CDR3: CASSSGRTGSTEAFF. CDR3 nucleotides: TGCGCCAGCAGCTCCGGCCGGACAGGGAGCACTGAAGCTTTCTTT. V gene TRBV5-1 combines with J gene TRBJ1-1, with 8 bases that match TRBD1. V dropped 3 bases and J dropped 4; count of bases not matched to a gene: 8. The V gene's germline CDR1 is SGHRS and CDR2 YFSETQ. The CDR3 covers 15 residues.

CDR3 residues: CASSHPGGLGEKLFF. The CDR3 bases are TGCGCCAGCAGCCACCCAGGGGGCTTAGGCGAAAAACTGTTTTTT. The rearrangement joins TRBV4-1 to TRBJ1-4; 8 bases line up with TRBD1. The length of the CDR3 is 15 residues. The junction had 8 bases not matched to a gene; V was cut back by 3 bases and J by 8 bases. CDR1 and CDR2 (germline): MGHRA, YSYEKL.

This chain links TRBV2 with TRBJ1-1; the match to TRBD1 covers 8 bases. Per the germline V gene, CDR1 is SNHLY and CDR2 is FYNNEI. The junction had 6 bases not matched to a gene; V was cut back by 8 bases and J by 1 base. This CDR3 region has 14 residues. CDR3 region: CASRFDRGNTEAFF. CDR3 DNA sequence: TGTGCCAGCCGATTCGACAGGGGGAACACTGAAGCTTTCTTT.

This rearrangement joins TRBV18 to TRBJ1-5; D gene ambiguous. The CDR3 spans 15 residues. From germline, CDR1 is KGHSH and CDR2 LQKENI. V was cut by 3 bases and J by 0 bases, with 9 bases left in between. The CDR3 sequence is CASSPAQVSNQPQHF. CDR3 nucleotides: TGTGCCAGCTCACCGGCGCAAGTTAGCAATCAGCCCCAGCATTTT.

This CDR3 is CASTEAGLGTGELFF. Here the CDR3 DNA reads TGCGCCAGCACCGAAGCAGGTCTGGGGACCGGGGAGCTGTTTTTT. The chain uses TRBV5-1 and TRBJ2-2; D gene unclear. The CDR3 extends over 15 amino acids. The V end was cut by 6 bases, the J end by 5 bases, with 17 bases between. Germline CDR1 is SGHRS and CDR2 is YFSETQ.

The chain employs TRBV5-1 and TRBJ2-1; D ambiguous. V dropped 1 base and J dropped 7 bases, with 12 bases sitting between them. Germline CDR1 is SGHRS and CDR2 is YFSETQ. This CDR3 is built from 14 residues. CDR3 bases: TGCGCCAGCAGCTTGAGGGTCTCAGGTAATGAGCAGTTCTTC. It specifies CASSLRVSGNEQFF.

The V and J genes are TRBV28 and TRBJ2-1; TRBD1 matches at 12 bases. The CDR3 length is 16 residues. Looked up from germline, CDR1 is MDHEN and CDR2 is SYDVKM. V was pared by 6 bases and J by 5 bases, with 8 bases of the junction left unmatched. This CDR3 is CASRTGGDRGHNEQFF. The CDR3 nucleotides read TGTGCCAGCAGGACCGGAGGGGACAGGGGGCACAATGAGCAGTTCTTC.

CDR3 sequence: CASSQDLGLAYEQYF. In nucleotides, the CDR3 is TGTGCCAGCAGCCAAGATCTAGGACTAGCTTACGAGCAGTACTTC. V and J are TRBV4-2 and TRBJ2-7; TRBD2 matches 8 bases. The CDR3 sequence is 15 residues long. The germline V gene encodes CDR1 LGHNA and CDR2 YNFKEQ. The V gene end was trimmed by 0 bases and the J gene end by 4 bases; junction bases not matched to a gene: 5.

The gene calls are TRBV12-5 and TRBJ1-2; TRBD1 matches at 8 bases. Losses at the gene ends were 2 bases for V and 7 bases for J; bases not matched to a gene: 12. This CDR3 contains 16 residues. The germline gives CDR1 LGHNT, CDR2 FRNRAP. The CDR3 coding sequence is TGTGCTAGTGGTTTGAACGTCCCAGGGGGCGTAGGTGGCTACACCTTC. Amino acids: CASGLNVPGGVGGYTF.

The J gene is TRBJ2-3, the V gene TRBV4-3, with a weak D call TRBD2 (6 bases). CDR3 size: 14 residues. The germline CDR1 and CDR2 sequences are LGHNA and YSLEER. Trimming shortened V by 4 bases and J by 5 bases, and 13 bases separated the two germline ends. The CDR3 region is CASSPAGVGDTQYF. DNA for the CDR3: TGCGCCAGCAGCCCAGCGGGTGTTGGAGATACGCAGTATTTT.

The chain employs TRBV6-1 and TRBJ2-3; TRBD2 matches at 13 bases. V trimming: 6 bases; J trimming: 4 bases; junction bases outside the gene matches: 4. There are 15 residues in the CDR3. Germline CDR1 reads MNHNS; CDR2 reads SASEGT. CDR3 DNA sequence: TGTGCCAGCAGGGAACTAGCGGGAGGGTCAGATACGCAGTATTTT. Amino acid sequence: CASRELAGGSDTQYF.

The chain couples TRBV18 to TRBJ1-5; the match to TRBD1 covers 8 bases. Germline CDR1 and CDR2: KGHSH and LQKENI. The CDR3 is made up of 18 amino acids. With V trimmed by 2 bases and J by 2 bases, 11 bases remained unmatched. The CDR3 protein is CASSPFRDRTKGNQPQHF. CDR3 coding DNA: TGTGCCAGCTCACCATTCCGGGACAGGACGAAAGGCAATCAGCCCCAGCATTTT.

The chain has TRBV2 and TRBJ1-2; D is ambiguous. The CDR3 covers 14 residues. The V and J ends lost 2 bases and 0 bases respectively, with 7 bases between them. The V gene's germline CDR1 is SNHLY and CDR2 FYNNEI. CDR3 nucleotide sequence: TGTGCCAGCAGTGAACAAGGGCCTAACTATGGCTACACCTTC. Translation: CASSEQGPNYGYTF.

The chain carries TRBV5-1 and TRBJ2-3, with D unresolved. Germline V gene sequence: CDR1 SGHRS, CDR2 YFSETQ. Trimming left V 0 bases short and J 2 bases short, with 7 bases between. This CDR3 region has 14 residues. The CDR3 spells CASSLDRPTDTQYF. CDR3 DNA: TGCGCCAGCAGCTTGGACCGCCCCACAGATACGCAGTATTTT. The variable domain in full, completed from reference TRBV5-1 and TRBJ2-3, reads KAGVTQTPRYLIKTRGQQVTLSCSPISGHRSVSWYQQTPGQGLQFLFEYFSETQRNKGNFPGRFSGRQFSNSRSEMNVSTLELGDSALYLCASSLDRPTDTQYFGPGTRLTVL.

This rearrangement joins TRBV10-3 to TRBJ2-6, with D hard to call. The CDR3 length is 14 residues. Germline V gives CDR1 ENHRY, CDR2 SYGVKD. The V end was cut by 2 bases, the J end by 1 base, with 3 bases between. The CDR3 DNA follows: TGTGCCATCAGTGAGGGGTCTGGGGCCAACGTCCTGACTTTC. Translating it yields CAISEGSGANVLTF.